The rows below give T cell receptor beta chains drawn from one sample of a study of lymphopenia after photon versus proton radiotherapy. TCRdb's copy holds only in-frame clones and misses some; the assay was immunoSEQ multiplex PCR. Of roughly 30,000 clones detected, approximately 95% appear once; the ten largest clones hold about 0.66%. The starting material was peripheral blood, obtained from a patient treated with photon-based radiotherapy. The origin of the receptors is a woman aged 45-65 years with cholangiocarcinoma. The CDR3 runs from the conserved cysteine through the conserved F or W. The order of the fields is J gene, CDR3 length, D gene, clone size, V gene, CDR3 protein, CDR3 DNA. D genes are given only for firm matches. Clone size is not always given. Where it is, it says once, few, many or a class for expanded clones.

>TRBJ2-1|18|TRBD2|-|TRBV19
CASTLLGTTSGGALEQFF
TGTGCCAGTACCCTCTTGGGGACCACTAGCGGGGGGGCCTTGGAGCAGTTCTTC
>TRBJ2-3|13|-|-|TRBV2
CASMGPSTDTQYF
TGTGCCAGCATGGGACCAAGCACAGATACGCAGTATTTT
>TRBJ1-2|13|-|-|TRBV10-1
CASSGGGRGGYTF
TGCGCCAGCAGTGGGGGGGGTCGCGGAGGCTACACCTTC
>TRBJ1-2|12|-|-|TRBV2
CASSGGRDGYTF
TGTGCCAGCAGTGGGGGGAGAGATGGCTACACCTTC
>TRBJ2-2|14|-|-|TRBV19
CASSIALEVGELFF
TGTGCCAGTAGTATAGCGCTAGAGGTCGGGGAGCTGTTTTTT
>TRBJ2-2|15|-|-|TRBV27
CASSFGYGNTGELFF
TGTGCCAGCAGTTTTGGATACGGGAACACCGGGGAGCTGTTTTTT
>TRBJ2-7|15|TRBD2|-|TRBV7-6
CASSNGLVTGYEQYF
TGTGCCAGCAGCAACGGACTAGTCACGGGCTACGAGCAGTACTTC
>TRBJ2-7|13|TRBD1|-|TRBV6-1
CASKDGQGYEQYF
TGTGCCAGCAAGGATGGACAGGGCTACGAGCAGTACTTC
>TRBJ1-1|14|-|-|TRBV7-2
CASSLRGRDTEAFF
TGTGCCAGCAGCTTACGGGGGCGGGACACTGAAGCTTTCTTT
>TRBJ2-1|15|TRBD2|-|TRBV4-3
CASSLAGGAPDEQFF
TGCGCCAGCAGCCTGGCGGGGGGGGCCCCTGATGAGCAGTTCTTC
>TRBJ1-5|14|-|-|TRBV9
CASSVEGGPWPQHF
TGTGCCAGCAGCGTAGAGGGGGGCCCTTGGCCCCAGCATTTT
>TRBJ1-1|13|TRBD1|once|TRBV29-1
CSVERTGGTEAFF
TGCAGCGTTGAAAGGACAGGGGGTACTGAAGCTTTCTTT
>TRBJ2-7|16|TRBD2|-|TRBV7-2
CASSKGLAGGSYEQYF
TGTGCCAGCAGCAAGGGACTAGCGGGGGGATCCTACGAGCAGTACTTC
>TRBJ2-1|15|-|once|TRBV6-1
CASSEASGASNEQFF
TGTGCCAGCAGTGAAGCCTCAGGGGCCTCCAATGAGCAGTTCTTC
>TRBJ2-3|16|-|-|TRBV7-9
CASSLEVGGPGDTQYF
TGTGCCAGCAGCTTAGAGGTCGGGGGGCCAGGAGATACGCAGTATTTT
>TRBJ2-1|15|TRBD2|once|TRBV7-9
CASSLSRGDYNEQFF
TGTGCCAGCAGCTTATCCCGGGGGGACTACAATGAGCAGTTCTTC
>TRBJ2-7|15|TRBD1|-|TRBV27
CASKLGQGRSYEQYF
TGTGCCAGCAAACTCGGACAGGGGCGCTCCTACGAGCAGTACTTC
>TRBJ2-3|11|-|-|TRBV6-1
CATTSEDTQYF
TGTGCCACCACATCAGAGGATACGCAGTATTTT
>TRBJ1-6|15|-|-|TRBV27
CASSASRAANSPLHF
TGTGCCAGCAGCGCTTCTCGGGCGGCAAATTCACCCCTCCACTTT
>TRBJ1-5|17|-|-|TRBV28
CASSLREAAVSNQPQHF
TGTGCCAGCAGTTTGCGGGAGGCGGCGGTTAGCAATCAGCCCCAGCATTTT
>TRBJ2-1|14|-|-|TRBV2
CASTLWGRHNEQFF
TGTGCCAGCACCCTATGGGGACGTCACAATGAGCAGTTCTTC
>TRBJ2-6|18|TRBD2|-|TRBV19
CASSITSGGVSGANVLTF
TGTGCCAGTAGTATTACTAGCGGGGGGGTCTCTGGGGCCAACGTCCTGACTTTC
>TRBJ2-1|14|-|-|TRBV7-2
CASSPWTDRDEQFF
TGTGCCAGCAGCCCCTGGACAGATAGGGATGAGCAGTTCTTC
>TRBJ1-6|12|-|few|TRBV7-9
CASSWTNSPLHF
TGTGCCAGCAGCTGGACTAATTCACCCCTCCACTTT
>TRBJ1-1|14|-|-|TRBV9
CASSPRTANTEAFF
TGTGCCAGCAGCCCCCGGACCGCGAACACTGAAGCTTTCTTT
>TRBJ2-7|16|-|-|TRBV11-2
CASSPVAGPTVDEQYF
TGTGCCAGCAGCCCGGTGGCGGGACCTACGGTCGACGAGCAGTACTTC
>TRBJ1-2|13|TRBD1|-|TRBV5-4
CASSSGTDYGYTF
TGTGCCAGCAGCTCCGGGACAGACTATGGCTACACCTTC
>TRBJ1-3|15|-|-|TRBV27
CASRGRANSGNTIYF
TGTGCCAGCAGGGGGCGGGCTAACTCTGGAAACACCATATATTTT
>TRBJ1-6|15|-|-|TRBV10-3
CAISGPQGRNSPLHF
TGTGCCATCAGCGGACCGCAGGGCAGAAATTCACCCCTCCACTTT
>TRBJ1-2|14|TRBD1|-|TRBV2
CASRETGGAYGYTF
TGTGCCAGCAGGGAGACAGGGGGCGCTTATGGCTACACCTTC
>TRBJ1-2|15|-|-|TRBV7-9
CASSLRGGANYGYTF
TGTGCCAGCAGCTTAAGGGGGGGAGCTAACTATGGCTACACCTTC
>TRBJ1-2|15|TRBD1|few|TRBV6-1
CASSAPGQGVYGYTF
TGTGCCAGCAGTGCACCGGGACAGGGTGTCTATGGCTACACCTTC
>TRBJ2-2|14|-|-|TRBV11-3
CASSLGRESGELFF
TGTGCCAGCAGCTTAGGCAGGGAATCCGGGGAGCTGTTTTTT
>TRBJ1-1|15|-|-|TRBV5-6
CASSFVQRLNTEAFF
TGTGCCAGCAGCTTCGTACAGCGACTGAACACTGAAGCTTTCTTT
>TRBJ2-1|14|-|-|TRBV27
CASSTGTAGKEQFF
TGTGCCAGCAGTACCGGGACGGCCGGGAAGGAGCAGTTCTTC
>TRBJ1-1|14|-|-|TRBV11-2
CASSLPGPVTEAFF
TGTGCCAGCAGCTTACCGGGACCGGTCACTGAAGCTTTCTTT
>TRBJ1-6|16|TRBD1|once|TRBV7-2
CASSPDRTRYNSPLHF
TGTGCCAGCAGCCCGGACAGGACACGCTATAATTCACCCCTCCACTTT
>TRBJ1-5|13|-|-|TRBV18
CASSPADYQPQHF
TGTGCCAGCTCGCCTGCTGACTACCAGCCCCAGCATTTT
>TRBJ2-4|14|-|-|TRBV12-1
CASSPPLAKNIQYF
TGTGCCAGCAGCCCCCCTTTAGCCAAAAACATTCAGTACTTC
>TRBJ1-1|15|-|-|TRBV27
CASMEPRAGNTEAFF
TGTGCCAGCATGGAACCTCGGGCAGGGAACACTGAAGCTTTCTTT
>TRBJ2-1|15|TRBD1|-|TRBV7-6
CASSLEGGAYNEQFF
TGTGCCAGCAGCTTAGAAGGGGGCGCTTACAATGAGCAGTTCTTC
>TRBJ1-3|13|-|-|TRBV6-5
CASSYSVGNTIYF
TGTGCCAGCAGTTACTCCGTTGGAAACACCATATATTTT
>TRBJ1-4|14|-|-|TRBV7-2
CASSPAGNIGKLFF
TGTGCCAGCAGCCCCGCGGGGAACATAGGAAAACTGTTTTTT
>TRBJ1-1|14|-|-|TRBV9
CASSVTSGNTEAFF
TGTGCCAGCAGCGTAACCTCCGGGAACACTGAAGCTTTCTTT
>TRBJ2-3|14|-|-|TRBV28
CASSLPTGVDTQYF
TGTGCCAGCAGTTTGCCCACCGGGGTAGATACGCAGTATTTT
>TRBJ2-5|15|TRBD1|-|TRBV30
CAWTPDRLGGETQYF
TGTGCCTGGACCCCGGACAGGCTCGGTGGGGAGACCCAGTACTTC
>TRBJ1-4|15|-|-|TRBV19
CASSTGDPMAEKLFF
TGTGCCAGTAGTACGGGAGACCCGATGGCTGAAAAACTGTTTTTT
>TRBJ2-1|19|TRBD1|-|TRBV11-3
CASSFTGTGLRSSYNEQFF
TGTGCCAGCAGCTTCACCGGGACAGGACTACGCTCCTCCTACAATGAGCAGTTCTTC
>TRBJ1-2|16|-|-|TRBV25-1
CASSEFPKGRFYGYTF
TGTGCCAGCAGTGAATTCCCTAAGGGTCGGTTCTATGGCTACACCTTC
>TRBJ1-2|15|-|-|TRBV4-3
CASSHPGTVPYGYTF
TGCGCCAGCAGCCACCCCGGCACGGTCCCCTATGGCTACACCTTC
>TRBJ2-7|16|TRBD1|-|TRBV28
CASSLTFRGLKYEQYF
TGTGCCAGCAGTTTAACTTTCAGGGGGCTTAAATACGAGCAGTACTTC
>TRBJ2-7|13|-|-|TRBV11-3
CASSIIQGREQYF
TGTGCCAGCAGCATAATCCAGGGCCGGGAGCAGTACTTC